These T cell receptor beta chains were read from a single sample in a study of shared clonotypes between healthy human individuals. TCRdb keeps only in-frame clones here, not all; method: immunoSEQ multiplex PCR. The sample has some 2 million clones, 85% to 95% seen once. Sequenced sample: naive CD4+ T cells sorted from blood. Receptors were obtained from a man aged 18 to 29 in good health. The CDR3 runs from the conserved cysteine through the conserved F or W. The D gene is left open where the match is weak. For some rows the clone size is stated as once, few or many, or as a class when expanded; others skip it.

>.|.|TRBV18|TRBJ2-7
TGTGCCAGCTCACCCTCTGAGGGGGCCTACGAGCAGTACTTC
CASSPSEGAYEQYF
>once|.|TRBV5-1|TRBJ1-6
TGCGCCAGCAGCTTGTCAGGAAACTATAATTCACCCCTCCACTTT
CASSLSGNYNSPLHF
>.|TRBD1|TRBV18|TRBJ2-7
TGTGCCAGCTCACCACAGGGGGCCTCCTACGAGCAGTACTTC
CASSPQGASYEQYF
>few|.|TRBV30|TRBJ2-7
TGTGCCTGGAGTGTAAGGGGGTGGGAGCAGTACTTC
CAWSVRGWEQYF
>.|TRBD1|TRBV30|TRBJ1-3
TGTGCCTGGAGTGCGGGAGGGACAGGGCGACAGCGCACCATATATTTT
CAWSAGGTGRQRTIYF
>many|TRBD1|TRBV29-1|TRBJ1-1
TGCAGCTCGACGGCAGGACAGGGGGCGAGGGCTGAAGCTTTCTTT
CSSTAGQGARAEAFF
>once|TRBD1|TRBV6-6|TRBJ1-3
TGTGCCAGCAGTTACGACAGGGCGCTCTCTGGAAACACCATATATTTT
CASSYDRALSGNTIYF
>.|.|TRBV15|TRBJ1-4
TGTGCCACCAGCAGAGATCACCCCAGGGCGTTGGGTAATGAAAAACTGTTTTTT
CATSRDHPRALGNEKLFF
>.|.|TRBV27|TRBJ2-2
TGTGCCAGCAGTAGACCCCCAAGTATGGAGCTGTTTTTT
CASSRPPSMELFF
>.|.|TRBV6-5|TRBJ2-2
TGTGCCAGCAGTTACTCGTGGCGGACCGGGGAGCTGTTTTTT
CASSYSWRTGELFF
>.|.|TRBV6-1|TRBJ1-3
TGTGCCAGCAGTGCCCCCAGGGGAGGATCTGGAAACACCATATATTTT
CASSAPRGGSGNTIYF
>.|.|TRBV5-4|TRBJ2-1
TGTGCCAGCAGCTTGGGAGCAGGGTCCTACAATGAGCAGTTCTTC
CASSLGAGSYNEQFF
>.|TRBD1|TRBV27|TRBJ1-5
TGTGCCAGCAGTTTGTCAGGGGGTAAGGGCAATCAGCCCCAGCATTTT
CASSLSGGKGNQPQHF
>once|TRBD2|TRBV6-4|TRBJ2-1
TGTGCCAGCAGTGACTGGGCGGGAGCGTCCTACAATGAGCAGTTCTTC
CASSDWAGASYNEQFF
>.|TRBD1|TRBV6-1|TRBJ2-7
TGTGCCAGCAACAAGCCAGGACAGGGGTTCTACGAGCAGTACTTC
CASNKPGQGFYEQYF
>.|TRBD1|TRBV25-1|TRBJ1-2
TGTGCCAGCTCAGAACCGGGACAGGGCTATGGCTACACCTTC
CASSEPGQGYGYTF
>.|TRBD2|TRBV6-1|TRBJ2-3
TGTGCCAGCAGTGAAACGGGGGGACTTTCTTTT
CASSETGGLSF
>.|.|TRBV2|TRBJ1-4
TGTGCCAGCAGTGCTGGAGGGCTAACTAATGAAAAACTGTTTTTT
CASSAGGLTNEKLFF
>.|.|TRBV7-2|TRBJ2-5
TGTGCCAGCAGCCCGATGGTGTACCAAGAGACCCAGTACTTC
CASSPMVYQETQYF
>once|.|TRBV6-6|TRBJ1-2
TGTGCCAGCAACCACCTTTCGACCGCTAACTATGGCTACACCTTC
CASNHLSTANYGYTF
>once|.|TRBV7-2|TRBJ1-4
TGTGCCAGCAGCTTAGTACTGGGGCGCGGTGAAAAACTGTTTTTT
CASSLVLGRGEKLFF
>.|TRBD1|TRBV7-2|TRBJ2-3
TGTGCCAGCAGCTTCCGGGACAGGGGGCGATATGGGGATACGCAGTATTTT
CASSFRDRGRYGDTQYF
>once|.|TRBV28|TRBJ1-5
TGTGCCAGCAGTCCCGTACGGACAGACATTAGCAATCAGCCCCAGCATTTT
CASSPVRTDISNQPQHF
>.|.|TRBV7-2|TRBJ2-1
TGTGCCAGCAGCTCGGGACTTTCCTACAATGAGCAGTTCTTC
CASSSGLSYNEQFF
>.|.|TRBV28|TRBJ1-1
TGTGCCAGCAGTGAATTACAGAGAAACACTGAAGCTTTCTTT
CASSELQRNTEAFF
>once|TRBD1|TRBV2|TRBJ2-3
TGTGCCAGCAGTGATTTGGGACAGGGGGCGTATTTT
CASSDLGQGAYF
>.|TRBD2|TRBV7-8|TRBJ2-2
TGTGCCAGCAGCCGGGACTACAACACCGGGGAGCTGTTTTTT
CASSRDYNTGELFF